The 28 T cell receptor beta chains in this list originate from one sample, sequenced in a study of blood T cell repertoires in COVID-19. Data came from immunoSEQ multiplex PCR; TCRdb stores just in-frame clones and leaves some out. There are roughly 260,000 clones in the sample; approximately 77% occur only once, and about 3.4% lies in the top ten. The sequenced sample was peripheral blood. These TCRs come from a woman between 18 and 29 years old with acute or convalescent COVID-19.

The V call is TRBV6-1, the J call TRBJ2-2, with D perhaps matching TRBD2 (6 bases). CDR3 length equals 17 residues. The ends were cut back, 4 bases at V and 6 bases at J, with 21 bases in the middle. Germline CDR1 reads MNHNS; CDR2 reads SASEGT. The CDR3 here is CASSGREGSVGAGELFF. The CDR3 coding sequence is TGTGCCAGCAGTGGGCGGGAAGGGAGCGTGGGGGCCGGGGAGCTGTTTTTT.

The chain is built from TRBV3-1 (or the pseudogene TRBV3-2) and TRBJ2-7, with a possible D match to TRBD2 (6 bases). CDR1 LGHDT and CDR2 YNNKEL come from the germline V gene (reference sequence). CDR3 length: 12 residues. With 3 bases removed from V and 7 bases from J, the gap between germline ends came to 10 bases. The DNA of the CDR3 is TGTGCCAGCAGCCAGGCCCGGGGGGAGCAGTACTTC. This encodes CASSQARGEQYF.

A remark on this clone: The sample holds other DNA sequences that translate to the same CDR3. J is TRBJ1-1 and V is TRBV5-1; D uncertain. Per germline, CDR1 SGHRS and CDR2 YFSETQ. CDR3 size: 14 residues. Trimming left V 0 bases short and J 0 bases short, with 6 bases between. The CDR3 sequence: CASSLGAVNTEAFF. For the CDR3, the DNA is TGCGCCAGCAGCTTGGGGGCAGTGAACACTGAAGCTTTCTTT.

The chain couples TRBV30 to TRBJ1-3, with D unclear. This CDR3 has 13 amino acids. Germline assignment: CDR1 GTSNPN and CDR2 SVGIG (reference sequence). Trimming shortened V by 3 bases and J by 3 bases, and 9 bases separated the two germline ends. The CDR3 is CAWSPGFGNTIYF. The DNA for the CDR3 is TGTGCCTGGAGCCCCGGTTTTGGAAACACCATATATTTT.

This clone was picked up a small number of times. The J gene is TRBJ1-1, the V gene TRBV5-6, with D uncertain. CDR3 length: 12 amino acids. The V and J ends lost 0 bases and 5 bases respectively, with 5 bases between them. The germline V gene has CDR1 SGHDT and CDR2 YYEEEE. Here the CDR3 DNA reads TGTGCCAGCAGCTTGGACAGAACTGAAGCTTTCTTT. Its protein is CASSLDRTEAFF.

The chain has TRBV3-1 (or the pseudogene TRBV3-2) and TRBJ1-6, with TRBD1 identical over 10 bases. This CDR3 is built from 14 residues. The J segment lost 8 bases and the V segment lost 7 bases, leaving 5 bases of the junction unmatched. Germline V lookup: CDR1 LGHDT, CDR2 YNNKEL (reference sequence). CDR3 loop: CASKSGTGDSPLHF. The CDR3 DNA is TGTGCCAGCAAATCCGGGACAGGGGATTCACCCCTCCACTTT.

The rearrangement joins TRBV5-5 to TRBJ1-1; D might be TRBD1 (5 bases). CDR3 length: 11 amino acids. Germline CDR1 is SGHKS and CDR2 is YYEKEE (reference sequence). Trimming left V 4 bases short and J 11 bases short, with 12 bases between. CDR3 sequence: CASSAGGEAFF. The CDR3 DNA is TGTGCCAGCAGCGCCGGAGGGGAGGCTTTCTTT.

The chain employs TRBV6-2 or TRBV6-3 and TRBJ2-1, with a tentative D call TRBD1 (5 bases). CDR3 length: 12 residues. V was clipped by 4 bases and J by 6 bases, with 7 bases between them. CDR1 is MNHEY, CDR2 SVGEGT, per germline. The CDR3 region has the DNA TGTGCCAGCAGTTCAGGGCCCAATGAGCAGTTCTTC. Its protein product is CASSSGPNEQFF.

This chain links TRBV5-1 with TRBJ2-6; D uncertain. V lost 4 bases and J 1 base, leaving 6 bases between the germline ends. This CDR3 has 14 residues. Germline assignment: CDR1 SGHRS and CDR2 YFSETQ. The CDR3: CASSTRSGANVLTF. In DNA, the CDR3 is TGCGCCAGCAGCACGAGGTCTGGGGCCAACGTCCTGACTTTC. Supplemented by reference TRBV5-1 and TRBJ2-6, the full variable domain reads KAGVTQTPRYLIKTRGQQVTLSCSPISGHRSVSWYQQTPGQGLQFLFEYFSETQRNKGNFPGRFSGRQFSNSRSEMNVSTLELGDSALYLCASSTRSGANVLTFGAGSRLTVL.

V and J are TRBV4-1 and TRBJ1-2; D might be TRBD1 (6 bases). V was cut by 0 bases and J by 4 bases, with 12 bases left in between. Germline V gene lookup returns CDR1 MGHRA and CDR2 YSYEKL. This CDR3 has 15 residues. The CDR3 loop reads CASSQDRGEGYGYTF. The CDR3 DNA follows: TGCGCCAGCAGCCAAGACAGGGGCGAGGGCTATGGCTACACCTTC.

This clone has more than one count but fewer than ten. The chain uses TRBV4-3 and TRBJ1-2, with 7 positions matching TRBD1. This CDR3 has 15 residues. Germline V lookup: CDR1 LGHNA, CDR2 YSLEER. V lost 4 bases, J lost 8 bases, and 13 bases stayed unmatched. CDR3 sequence reads: CASSLGQEARYGYTF. The CDR3 region has the DNA TGCGCCAGCAGCCTCGGACAGGAGGCTCGCTACGGCTACACCTTC.

The chain recombines TRBV3-1 (or the pseudogene TRBV3-2) with TRBJ2-7; TRBD1 matches 9 bases. Germline lookup yields CDR1 LGHDT and CDR2 YNNKEL (reference sequence). V shed 0 bases, J shed 2 bases, and the junction held 11 bases outside the gene matches. This CDR3 contains 18 residues. Here the CDR3 DNA reads TGTGCCAGCAGCCAAGAACGTCCCGGGACAGGGATCGCCTACGAGCAGTACTTC. It codes for CASSQERPGTGIAYEQYF.

This clone was seen a few times. The V gene is TRBV7-2, the J gene TRBJ1-2; D may be TRBD1 (5 bases). Trimming shortened V by 2 bases and J by 8 bases, and 18 bases separated the two germline ends. Germline CDR1 SGHTA, CDR2 FQGNSA. CDR3 length equals 15 residues. The CDR3 DNA reads as TGTGCCAGCAGCTTAAGGGAGGGGTCGTCCAGAGGCTACACCTTC. Amino acid sequence: CASSLREGSSRGYTF.

The DNA for the CDR3 is TGTGCCAGCTCACCACCCTCAGGGGGGACTAACTATGGCTACACCTTC. Amino acid sequence: CASSPPSGGTNYGYTF. The chain employs TRBV18 and TRBJ1-2; 7 bases align to TRBD1. Germline-derived CDR1 and CDR2 are KGHSH and LQKENI. The CDR3 is 16 residues long. V trimming: 0 bases; J trimming: 0 bases; junction bases outside the gene matches: 4.

The rearrangement links TRBV30 to TRBJ2-1; no clear D gene. Germline CDR1 is GTSNPN and CDR2 is SVGIG (reference sequence). The length of the CDR3 is 12 residues. The V end was cut by 0 bases, the J end by 10 bases, with 10 bases between. This CDR3 is CAWSVLLNEQFF. CDR3 DNA: TGTGCCTGGAGTGTACTGCTAAACGAGCAGTTCTTC.

The chain couples TRBV24-1 to TRBJ1-2, with a possible D match to TRBD1 (6 bases). The CDR3 is 14 residues long. The V gene's germline CDR1 is KGHDR and CDR2 SFDVKD. V dropped 3 bases and J dropped 7 bases, with 14 bases sitting between them. For the CDR3, the DNA is TGTGCCACCAGTGATAACAACAGGGTGGGTGGCTACACCTTC. Protein sequence: CATSDNNRVGGYTF.

The sample holds one count of this clone. This sequence joins TRBV18 and TRBJ1-1; D might be TRBD1 (5 bases). The CDR3 has 14 amino acids. Germline values: CDR1 KGHSH, CDR2 LQKENI. The ends were cut back, 4 bases at V and 4 bases at J, with 13 bases in the middle. The CDR3 sequence is CASSLRDSSTEAFF. The DNA of the CDR3 is TGTGCCAGCTCACTCCGGGACTCGAGCACTGAAGCTTTCTTT.

This chain links TRBV7-2 with TRBJ2-7, with 7 bases matching TRBD2. Germline values: CDR1 SGHTA, CDR2 FQGNSA. J gave up 2 bases and V 1 base, and 5 bases lay outside the gene matches. The CDR3 consists of 15 residues. CDR3 sequence: CASSLEPAGAYEQYF. CDR3 DNA sequence: TGTGCCAGCAGCTTAGAACCCGCGGGAGCCTACGAGCAGTACTTC.

This chain connects TRBV27 to TRBJ1-6; 9 nucleotides line up with TRBD1. The CDR3 is 15 residues long. CDR1 is MNHEY, CDR2 SMNVEV, per germline (reference sequence). V shed 5 bases, J shed 12 bases, and the junction held 11 bases outside the gene matches. Here the CDR3 reads CASSPMTGGKEPLHF. Here the CDR3 DNA reads TGTGCCAGCAGTCCCATGACAGGGGGTAAGGAACCCCTCCACTTT.

This chain connects TRBV2 to TRBJ2-3; 7 positions agree with TRBD1. Germline loops: CDR1 SNHLY, CDR2 FYNNEI. This CDR3 comprises 14 residues. Trimming removed 3 bases from V and 0 bases from J; junction bases left unmatched: 0. The CDR3 DNA reads as TGTGCCAGCAGTGACAGGGGGAGCACAGATACGCAGTATTTT. This sequence encodes CASSDRGSTDTQYF.

This clone appeared a single time. The DNA of the CDR3 is TGTGCCAGCAGCCAAGGGACAAGCTCTGGAAACACCATATATTTT. Its protein product is CASSQGTSSGNTIYF. The gene calls are TRBV14 and TRBJ1-3; tentatively, D is TRBD1 (5 bases). The CDR3 is 15 amino acids. Germline CDR1 reads SGHDN; CDR2 reads FVKESK. Between the trimmed V and J ends, which lost 1 base and 0 bases, there was a span of 7 bases.

The gene calls are TRBV9 and TRBJ2-1; 9 nucleotides agree with TRBD2. CDR3 length: 14 residues. In germline, CDR1 is SGDLS, CDR2 YYNGEE. V shed 4 bases and J 10 bases; nucleotides not matched to a gene: 9. The CDR3 DNA sequence: TGTGCCAGCAGCCCCAGCGGGAGGTTTTTGGAGCAGTTCTTC. This encodes CASSPSGRFLEQFF.

This clone was counted once. The chain is built from TRBV4-3 and TRBJ1-1, with TRBD1 as a possible D gene (6 bases). V lost 1 base and J lost 3, with 15 bases in between. Germline V lookup: CDR1 LGHNA, CDR2 YSLEER. This CDR3 comprises 16 residues. CDR3 amino acids: CASSQAILGQYTEAFF. In DNA, the CDR3 is TGCGCCAGCAGCCAAGCTATACTAGGACAGTACACTGAAGCTTTCTTT.

This chain's CDR3 is CASSLVGTAHYGYTF. CDR3 DNA sequence: TGTGCCAGCAGCTTGGTTGGGACAGCGCACTATGGCTACACCTTC. V gene TRBV5-5 combines with J gene TRBJ1-2; 7 bases map to TRBD1. The CDR3 has 15 amino acids. After removal of 0 bases from V and 3 bases from J, the junction contained 5 bases not matched to a gene. Germline assignment: CDR1 SGHKS and CDR2 YYEKEE (reference sequence).

This sequence joins TRBV11-3 and TRBJ1-1; D may be TRBD1 (6 bases). Germline V gene sequence: CDR1 SGHNT, CDR2 YENEEA. The length of the CDR3 is 13 residues. V lost 4 bases, J lost 5 bases, and 11 bases lay in between. The CDR3 sequence is CASSSRGGTEAFF. The CDR3 DNA follows: TGTGCCAGCAGCTCTAGGGGGGGAACTGAAGCTTTCTTT.

The CDR3 coding sequence is TGCAGCGCCCGTCTGAGCTCCTACGAGCAGTACTTC. Encoded protein: CSARLSSYEQYF. The rearrangement links TRBV29-1 to TRBJ2-7; no firm D call. The CDR3 sequence is 12 residues long. Trimming pared 7 bases from V and 0 bases from J, leaving 10 bases between. From germline, CDR1 is SQVTM and CDR2 ANQGSEA.

The chain has TRBV6-1 and TRBJ2-7, with 9 bases identical to TRBD2. Germline V lookup: CDR1 MNHNS, CDR2 SASEGT. The CDR3 runs 17 residues. V lost 1 base and J lost 7; bases outside the gene matches: 14. The CDR3 nucleotides read TGTGCCAGCAGTGAAGTAGCGGGAGTTTCCCCCGGTTGGGAGCAGTACTTC. Amino acid sequence: CASSEVAGVSPGWEQYF.

This rearrangement joins TRBV6-2 or TRBV6-3 to TRBJ1-1; D gene ambiguous. The germline CDR1 and CDR2 sequences are MNHEY and SVGEGT. The CDR3 consists of 12 residues. Trimming shortened V by 2 bases and J by 2 bases, and 3 bases separated the two germline ends. The CDR3: CASSYHNTEAFF. The CDR3 coding sequence is TGTGCCAGCAGTTACCATAACACTGAAGCTTTCTTT.